This T cell receptor (beta chain) was obtained from a study of T cell responses to AZD1222 COVID-19 vaccine. Study-wide points: All repertoire sampling was performed exclusively after the peak T cell response. Nearly half of spike-specific TCRs reportedly target variant regions that are unmutated in the B.1.351 and B.1.1.7 variants.

Method: immunoSEQ multiplex PCR; TCRdb's copy keeps in-frame clones and lacks some. This table has roughly 140,000 clones, under 95% appearing once. V lost 6 bases and J 1 base, leaving 9 bases between the germline ends. The CDR3 covers 13 residues. Germline lookup yields CDR1 MGHDK and CDR2 SYGVNS. In the case of this clone: What it binds is not known.

The TCR sequence derives from an adult in good health. This material consisted of peripheral blood, taken on day 0 of AZD1222 vaccination. The chain links TRBV25-1 to TRBJ1-2; D gene ambiguous. For the CDR3, the DNA is TGTGCCAGCAGGGGCCGCAGTAACTATGGCTACACCTTC. Protein: CASRGRSNYGYTF.